One T cell receptor beta chain is described in this entry. These data belong to a study of blood T cell repertoires in COVID-19. About the study: Both acute and convalescent COVID-19 samples were obtained from the United States, Italy and Spain. From T cells, B-cell-depleted T cells, or PBMCs came the material, which was cDNA or gDNA.

Seattle-derived patients entered the study during active infection and were followed longitudinally. The protocol was immunoSEQ multiplex PCR, while the TCRdb copy is restricted to in-frame clones and leaves out a portion. The table has approximately 180,000 clones, about 86% seen once. The ends lost 3 bases at V and 3 bases at J; junction bases unmatched: 3. The germline CDR1 and CDR2 sequences are SGHDN and FVKESK. CDR3 length: 16 residues. This rearrangement joins TRBV14 to TRBJ2-1; 12 nucleotides agree with TRBD2. The sequence was collected from a woman between 70 and 85 years old with COVID-19, enrolled during active disease. The sequencing sample was made of peripheral blood. The CDR3 loop reads CASSQWGLAGYNEQFF. For the CDR3, the DNA is TGTGCCAGCAGCCAGTGGGGACTAGCGGGCTACAATGAGCAGTTCTTC.